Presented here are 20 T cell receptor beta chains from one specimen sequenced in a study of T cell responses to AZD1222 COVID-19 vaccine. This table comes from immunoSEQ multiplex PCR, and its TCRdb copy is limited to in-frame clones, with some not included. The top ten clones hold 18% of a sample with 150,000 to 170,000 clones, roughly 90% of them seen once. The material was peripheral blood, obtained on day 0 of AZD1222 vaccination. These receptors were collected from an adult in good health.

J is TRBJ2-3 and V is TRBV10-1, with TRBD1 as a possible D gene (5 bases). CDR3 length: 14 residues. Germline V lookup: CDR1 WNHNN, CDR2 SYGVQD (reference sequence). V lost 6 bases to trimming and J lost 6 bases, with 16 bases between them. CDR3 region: CASSRRVTGDTQYF. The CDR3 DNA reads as TGCGCCAGCAGCCGCAGGGTAACAGGCGATACGCAGTATTTT.

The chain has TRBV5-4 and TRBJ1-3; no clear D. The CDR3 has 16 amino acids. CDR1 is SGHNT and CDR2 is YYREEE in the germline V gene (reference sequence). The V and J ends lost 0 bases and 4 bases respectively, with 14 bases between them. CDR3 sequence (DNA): TGTGCCAGCAGCTTGGGTAGGGCACGAGGAGGAAACACCATATATTTT. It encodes CASSLGRARGGNTIYF.

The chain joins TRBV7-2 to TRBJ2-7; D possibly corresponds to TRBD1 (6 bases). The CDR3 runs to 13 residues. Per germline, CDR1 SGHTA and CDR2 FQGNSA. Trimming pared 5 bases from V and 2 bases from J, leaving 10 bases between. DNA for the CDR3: TGTGCCAGCAGCAGACAGGTTACCTACGAGCAGTACTTC. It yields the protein CASSRQVTYEQYF.

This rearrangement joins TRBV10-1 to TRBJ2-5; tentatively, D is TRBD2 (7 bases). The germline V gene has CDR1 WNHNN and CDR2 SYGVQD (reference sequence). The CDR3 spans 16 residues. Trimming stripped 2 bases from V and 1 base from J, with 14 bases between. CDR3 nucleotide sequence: TGCGCCAGCAGTGAGAGGGGGAGGGCATGCCAAGAGACCCAGTACTTC. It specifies CASSERGRACQETQYF.

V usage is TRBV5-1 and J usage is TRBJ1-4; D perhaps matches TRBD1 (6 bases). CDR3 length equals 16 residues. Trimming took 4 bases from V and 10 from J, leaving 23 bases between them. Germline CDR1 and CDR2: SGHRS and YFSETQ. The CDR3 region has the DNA TGCGCCAGCAGCGATCAATGGACAGCCAATTTGGGAAAACTGTTTTTT. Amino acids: CASSDQWTANLGKLFF. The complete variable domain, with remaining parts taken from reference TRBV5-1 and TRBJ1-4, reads KAGVTQTPRYLIKTRGQQVTLSCSPISGHRSVSWYQQTPGQGLQFLFEYFSETQRNKGNFPGRFSGRQFSNSRSEMNVSTLELGDSALYLCASSDQWTANLGKLFFGSGTQLSVL.

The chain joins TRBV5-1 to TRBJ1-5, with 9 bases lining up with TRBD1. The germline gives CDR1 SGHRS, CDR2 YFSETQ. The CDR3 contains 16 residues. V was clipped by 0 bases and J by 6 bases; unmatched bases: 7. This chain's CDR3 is CASSLEGQGFGQPQHF. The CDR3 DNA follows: TGCGCCAGCAGCTTGGAAGGACAGGGGTTCGGTCAGCCCCAGCATTTT.

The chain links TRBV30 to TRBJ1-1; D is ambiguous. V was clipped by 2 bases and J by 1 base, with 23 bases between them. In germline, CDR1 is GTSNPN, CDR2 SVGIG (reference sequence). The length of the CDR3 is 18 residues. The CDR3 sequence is CAWSNSTWTLHRNTEAFF. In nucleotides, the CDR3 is TGTGCCTGGAGTAATTCTACCTGGACGCTTCATCGGAACACTGAAGCTTTCTTT.

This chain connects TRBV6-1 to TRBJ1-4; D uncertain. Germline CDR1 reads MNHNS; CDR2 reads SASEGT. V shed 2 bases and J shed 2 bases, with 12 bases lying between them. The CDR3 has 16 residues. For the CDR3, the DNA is TGTGCCAGCAGTGAACTCCCAACTATCACTAATGAAAAACTGTTTTTT. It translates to CASSELPTITNEKLFF.

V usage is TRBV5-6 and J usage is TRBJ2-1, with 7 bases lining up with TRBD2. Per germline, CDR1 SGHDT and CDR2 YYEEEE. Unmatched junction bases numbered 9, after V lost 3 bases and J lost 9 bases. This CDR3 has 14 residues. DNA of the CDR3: TGTGCCAGCAGCTCCCCGGGCTTAGCGGGTGAGCAGTTCTTC. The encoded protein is CASSSPGLAGEQFF.

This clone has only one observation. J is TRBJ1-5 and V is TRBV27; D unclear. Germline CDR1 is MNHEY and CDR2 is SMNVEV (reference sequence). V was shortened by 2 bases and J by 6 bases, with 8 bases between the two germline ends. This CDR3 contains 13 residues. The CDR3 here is CASSLAGSQPQHF. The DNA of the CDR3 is TGTGCCAGCAGTTTAGCTGGAAGTCAGCCCCAGCATTTT.

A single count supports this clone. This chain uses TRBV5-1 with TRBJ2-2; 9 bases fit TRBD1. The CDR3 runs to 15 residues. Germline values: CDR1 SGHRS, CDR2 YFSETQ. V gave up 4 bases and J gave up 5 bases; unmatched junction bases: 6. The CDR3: CASSPFGTGTGELFF. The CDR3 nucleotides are TGCGCCAGCAGCCCCTTCGGGACAGGGACCGGGGAGCTGTTTTTT.

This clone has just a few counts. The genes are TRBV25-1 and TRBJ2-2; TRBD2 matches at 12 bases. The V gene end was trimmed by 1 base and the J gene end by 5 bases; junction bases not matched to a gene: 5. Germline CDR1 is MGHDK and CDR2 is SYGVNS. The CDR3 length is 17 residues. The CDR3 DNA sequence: TGTGCCAGCAGTGAATCTCACGGACTAGCGGGAACCGGGGAGCTGTTTTTT. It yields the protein CASSESHGLAGTGELFF.

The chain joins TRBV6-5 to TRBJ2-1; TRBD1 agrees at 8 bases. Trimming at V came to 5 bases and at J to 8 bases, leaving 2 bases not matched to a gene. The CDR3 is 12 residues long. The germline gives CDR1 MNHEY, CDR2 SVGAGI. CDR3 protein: CASSTRGHEQFF. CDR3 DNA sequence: TGTGCCAGCAGTACCAGGGGGCATGAGCAGTTCTTC.

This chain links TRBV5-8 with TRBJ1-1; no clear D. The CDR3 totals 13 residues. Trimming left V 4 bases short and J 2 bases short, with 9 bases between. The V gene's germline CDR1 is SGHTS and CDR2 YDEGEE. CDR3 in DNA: TGTGCCAGCAGCCTCAACCGAAACACTGAAGCTTTCTTT. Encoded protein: CASSLNRNTEAFF.

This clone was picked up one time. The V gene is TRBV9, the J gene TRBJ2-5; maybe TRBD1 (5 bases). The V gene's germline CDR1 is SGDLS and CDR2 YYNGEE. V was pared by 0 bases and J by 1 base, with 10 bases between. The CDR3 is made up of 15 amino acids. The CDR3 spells CASSVGQSIQETQYF. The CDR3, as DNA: TGTGCCAGCAGCGTAGGACAGTCAATCCAAGAGACCCAGTACTTC.

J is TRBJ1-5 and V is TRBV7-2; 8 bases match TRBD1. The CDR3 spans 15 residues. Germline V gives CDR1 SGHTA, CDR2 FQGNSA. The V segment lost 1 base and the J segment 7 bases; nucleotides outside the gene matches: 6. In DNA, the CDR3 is TGTGCCAGCAGCTTAGTAGCAGGGGGCGAACAGCCCCAGCATTTT. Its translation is CASSLVAGGEQPQHF.

CDR3 nucleotides: TGTGCCAGCAGGGTACATGGCTACACCTTC. Translating gives CASRVHGYTF. This chain uses TRBV2 with TRBJ1-2, with no clear D. The length of the CDR3 is 10 residues. V was shortened by 6 bases and J by 6 bases, with 5 bases between the two germline ends. Germline V CDR1 and CDR2: SNHLY, FYNNEI.

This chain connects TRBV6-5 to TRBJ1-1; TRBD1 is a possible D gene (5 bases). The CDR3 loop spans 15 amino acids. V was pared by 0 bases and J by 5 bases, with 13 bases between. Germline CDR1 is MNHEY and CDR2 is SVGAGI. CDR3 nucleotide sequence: TGTGCCAGCAGTTACTCGAGGGGCCTGCGGACTGAAGCTTTCTTT. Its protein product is CASSYSRGLRTEAFF.

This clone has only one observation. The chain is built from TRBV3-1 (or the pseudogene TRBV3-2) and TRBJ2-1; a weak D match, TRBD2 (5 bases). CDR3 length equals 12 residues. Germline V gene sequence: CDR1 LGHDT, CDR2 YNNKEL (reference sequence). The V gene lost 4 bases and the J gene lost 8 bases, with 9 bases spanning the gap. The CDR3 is CASSPLGDEQFF. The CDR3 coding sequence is TGTGCCAGCAGCCCCCTCGGGGATGAGCAGTTCTTC.

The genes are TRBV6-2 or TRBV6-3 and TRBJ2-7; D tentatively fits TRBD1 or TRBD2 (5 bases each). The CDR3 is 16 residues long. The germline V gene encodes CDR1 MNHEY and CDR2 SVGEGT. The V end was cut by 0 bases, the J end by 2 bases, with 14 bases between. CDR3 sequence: CASSYSGASGTYEQYF. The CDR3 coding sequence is TGTGCCAGCAGTTACTCCGGGGCATCCGGAACCTACGAGCAGTACTTC.